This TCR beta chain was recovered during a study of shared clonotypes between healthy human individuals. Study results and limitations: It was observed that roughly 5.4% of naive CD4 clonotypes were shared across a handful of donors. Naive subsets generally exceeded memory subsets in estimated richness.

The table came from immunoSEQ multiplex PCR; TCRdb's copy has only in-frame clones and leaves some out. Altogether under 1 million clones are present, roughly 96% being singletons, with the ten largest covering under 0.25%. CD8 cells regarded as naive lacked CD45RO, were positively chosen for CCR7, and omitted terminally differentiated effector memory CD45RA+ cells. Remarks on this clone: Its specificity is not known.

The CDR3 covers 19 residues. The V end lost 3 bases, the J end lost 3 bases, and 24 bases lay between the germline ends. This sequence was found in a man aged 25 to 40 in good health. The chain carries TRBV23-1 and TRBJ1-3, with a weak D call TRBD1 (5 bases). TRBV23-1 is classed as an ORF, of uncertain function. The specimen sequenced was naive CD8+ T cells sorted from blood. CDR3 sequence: CASSQGPYAVEVRGNTIYF. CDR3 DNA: TGCGCCAGCAGTCAGGGACCCTACGCGGTTGAAGTCCGTGGAAACACCATATATTTT.